A selection of T cell receptor beta chains follows, all from one sample in a study of T cell repertoires in cytomegalovirus infection. TCRdb reanalysed the reads using MiXCR and keeps one entry per CDR3 protein. The sample has around 490,000 distinct CDR3 sequences, about 25% seen once. Sequenced material: PBMCs. The receptors were sampled from a human donor in good health (CMV status not recorded). Some clones in this sample may be carry-over from other donors' samples. Both conserved end residues are part of each CDR3. D genes are given only for firm matches. Only some rows state a clone size, as once, few, many or a class for expanded clones.

NA TRBJ1-3 NA TRBV19 TGTGCCAGTAGTATAGTCTCTGGAAACACCATATATTTT CASSIVSGNTIYF
many TRBJ1-1 NA TRBV6-5 TGTGCCAGCAGTTACTCCGGGGGAATCACTGAAGCTTTCTTT CASSYSGGITEAFF
NA TRBJ2-5 TRBD2 TRBV7-9 TGTGCCACCCGGGTAGCGGGAGTGGGGGAGACCCAGTACTTC CATRVAGVGETQYF
NA TRBJ1-3 NA TRBV19 TGTGCCAGTAGTACCGTGACTGGCTCTGGAAACACCATATATTTT CASSTVTGSGNTIYF
once TRBJ1-2 NA TRBV7-9 TGTGCCAGCAGCCCCGTGTCTACGGGGGCGCATTACTATGGCTACACCTTC CASSPVSTGAHYYGYTF
few TRBJ2-5 TRBD1 TRBV7-2 TGTGCCAGCAGCTCGCTGCGGGGCAGGGGGCTTGGGGAGACCCAGTACTTC CASSSLRGRGLGETQYF
NA TRBJ1-4 TRBD1 TRBV7-6 TGTGCCAGCAGCGTTCGACAGGGGAATGAAAAACTGTTTTTT CASSVRQGNEKLFF
few TRBJ1-5 NA TRBV3-1 TGTGCCAGCAGCGCGACTAGCAATCAGCCCCAGCATTTT CASSATSNQPQHF
NA TRBJ2-2 TRBD2 TRBV28 TGTGCCAGCAGCCCTAGCGGGAGCTTCACCGGGGAGCTGTTTTTT CASSPSGSFTGELFF
NA TRBJ2-1 NA TRBV2 TGTGCCAGCAGTGACCTCGGACTAATCACCTACAATGAGCAGTTCTTC CASSDLGLITYNEQFF
NA TRBJ1-3 TRBD1 TRBV20-1 TGCAGTGCCCTGACAGGGAAAGGACATGTTCCCACCATATATTTT CSALTGKGHVPTIYF
NA TRBJ2-3 TRBD2 TRBV25-1 TGTGCCAGCAGTGAATTTGATGCTAGCGGGCGTGCAGATACGCAGTATTTT CASSEFDASGRADTQYF
many TRBJ2-2 NA TRBV7-2 TGTGCCAGCAGCCCCGGTCTGGACGCTACCGGGGAGCTGTTTTTT CASSPGLDATGELFF
many TRBJ2-1 TRBD2 TRBV7-9 TGTGCCAGCAGCTTACCCCTAGGGACTAGGGAGTACAATGAGCAGTTCTTC CASSLPLGTREYNEQFF
few TRBJ1-1 TRBD1 TRBV7-9 TGTGCCAGCAGCTTAATTAGCGGCAGGGGGTTTACCCCTGAAGCTTTCTTT CASSLISGRGFTPEAFF
many TRBJ2-3 TRBD2 TRBV7-2 TGTGCCAGCAGCTTAGTGGCTAGCGGACTCACAGATACGCAGTATTTT CASSLVASGLTDTQYF
few TRBJ2-1 TRBD2 TRBV7-9 TGTGCCAGCAGCGGGGGACTAGCGATTAATGAGCAGTTCTTC CASSGGLAINEQFF
once TRBJ2-3 TRBD2 TRBV4-1 TGCGCCAGCAGCCAAGACGGATTTTGGCGGGAGAGGGGGTATTTT CASSQDGFWRERGYF
once TRBJ2-7 NA TRBV14 TGTGCCAGCAGCCAAACCGGGTCCTCCAAGCAGTACTTC CASSQTGSSKQYF
many TRBJ2-2 NA TRBV7-2 TGTGCCAGCAGCCCCGGACCCGGGGACTGGGAGCTGTTTTTT CASSPGPGDWELFF
many TRBJ2-7 NA TRBV7-2 TGTGCCAGCAGCTTAAACTACGAGCAGTACTTC CASSLNYEQYF
NA TRBJ2-1 TRBD1 TRBV6-1 TGTGCCAGCAGAATTAGACCCGGACAGGTGCGCTACAATGAGCAGTTCTTC CASRIRPGQVRYNEQFF
many TRBJ2-4 NA TRBV28 TGTGCCAGCAGTTCCCCCGAGGCTCTAGCCAAAAACATTCAGTACTTC CASSSPEALAKNIQYF
few TRBJ2-7 TRBD1 TRBV28 TGTGCCAGCAGTTTCACGGGACAGGGGGGCTACGAGCAGTACTTC CASSFTGQGGYEQYF
NA TRBJ2-3 TRBD2 TRBV20-1 TGCAGTGCTGTGACTAGCGGGAGCTCTAGCACAGATACGCAGTATTTT CSAVTSGSSSTDTQYF
NA TRBJ2-2 NA TRBV12-3/TRBV12-4 TGTGCCAGCAGTTTATACAGAAATGCCGGGGAGCTGTTTTTT CASSLYRNAGELFF
few TRBJ2-1 NA TRBV14 TGTGCCAGCAGCCAGACCCGGGGTAATTACAATGAGCAGTTCTTC CASSQTRGNYNEQFF
few TRBJ2-5 TRBD2 TRBV7-2 TGTGCCAGCAGCTTAGGACTTGGAGCGGGAGTAGGTGAGACCCAGTACTTC CASSLGLGAGVGETQYF
few TRBJ1-1 NA TRBV19 TGTGCCAGTAGTATGTTAGAGGGTGGGACTGAAGCTTTCTTT CASSMLEGGTEAFF
few TRBJ1-1 NA TRBV7-2 TGTGCCAGCAGCCCCTCGTTCGGACGGACGAACACTGAAGCTTTCTTT CASSPSFGRTNTEAFF
many TRBJ2-5 TRBD1 TRBV7-2 TGTGCCAGCTCCCCGGGACAGATGCAAGAGACCCAGTACTTC CASSPGQMQETQYF
many TRBJ2-5 NA TRBV7-8 TGTGCCAGCAGCTCGTCACGGGAGACCCAGTACTTC CASSSSRETQYF
NA TRBJ2-2 NA TRBV19 TGTGCCAGTAGTATTAGTTCGGGACTTTCATTGGTCGGGGAGCTGTTTTTT CASSISSGLSLVGELFF
NA TRBJ1-3 TRBD1 TRBV9 TGTGCCAGCAGCGTAACCAGGGGGGAAGGAAACACCATATATTTT CASSVTRGEGNTIYF
few TRBJ2-1 TRBD2 TRBV10-2 TGCGCCAGCAGTGAGTCAAGGCCGGGAGGGCCTATGAATGAGCAGTTCTTC CASSESRPGGPMNEQFF
few TRBJ2-4 TRBD2 TRBV20-1 TGCAGTGCTAGAGTCACGGGGAGTCTAGCGGGAGATACCAAAAACATTCAGTACTTC CSARVTGSLAGDTKNIQYF
few TRBJ2-2 NA TRBV5-1 TGCGCCAGCAGCTTACGACTCGCGAACACCGGGGAGCTGTTTTTT CASSLRLANTGELFF
NA TRBJ2-3 TRBD2 TRBV6-2/TRBV6-3 TGTGCCACCTCGACTAGCGGAGGGCCAAAAGATACGCAGTATTTT CATSTSGGPKDTQYF
few TRBJ2-5 TRBD1 TRBV7-2 TGTGCCAGCAGCCATCAGGGGGCTCAAGAGACCCAGTACTTC CASSHQGAQETQYF
few TRBJ2-7 NA TRBV6-1 TGTGCCAGCAGTGAAGCGGCAGGCATCTCCTACGAGCAGTACTTC CASSEAAGISYEQYF